This section outlines one T cell receptor beta chain sequence together with its context. The data belong to a study of cytomegalovirus exposure and HLA in healthy donors. V was shortened by 7 bases and J by 4 bases, with 4 bases between the two germline ends. CDR1 is MDHEN, CDR2 SYDVKM, per germline. The CDR3 is 10 residues long. Vbeta (60) and Jbeta (13) primers were used in the PCR. Generated by immunoSEQ multiplex PCR, the TCRdb table keeps only in-frame clones and is missing some. The sample consists of about 87,000 clones, 70% to 85% of them appearing once. What was sequenced was PBMCs. J is TRBJ1-1 and V is TRBV28; D is unresolved. This sequence was found in a man aged 25-45 years in good health and CMV-seropositive. The CDR3 reads CASKATEAFF. DNA of the CDR3: TGTGCCAGCAAAGCCACTGAAGCTTTCTTT.